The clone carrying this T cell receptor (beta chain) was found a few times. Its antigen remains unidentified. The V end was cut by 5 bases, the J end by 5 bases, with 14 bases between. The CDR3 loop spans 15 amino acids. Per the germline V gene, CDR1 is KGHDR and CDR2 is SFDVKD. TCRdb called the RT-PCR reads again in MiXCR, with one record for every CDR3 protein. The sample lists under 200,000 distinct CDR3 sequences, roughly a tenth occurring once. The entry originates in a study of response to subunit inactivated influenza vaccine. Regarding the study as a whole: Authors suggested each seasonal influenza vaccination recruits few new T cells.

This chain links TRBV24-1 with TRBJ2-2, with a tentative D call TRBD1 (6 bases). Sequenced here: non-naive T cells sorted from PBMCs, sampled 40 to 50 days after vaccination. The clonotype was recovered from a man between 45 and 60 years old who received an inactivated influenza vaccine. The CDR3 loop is CATSGTGTATGELFF. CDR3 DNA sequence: TGTGCCACCAGTGGTACAGGGACGGCGACCGGGGAGCTGTTTTTT.